This T cell receptor (beta chain) was found in a study of T cells in Graves' hyperthyroidism and ophthalmopathy. Across the study: The authors collected peripheral blood at initial diagnosis, before any treatment. Study-level findings and limits: Most thyroid clonotypes expanded above 0.001 appeared in blood too.

Amplified TCR beta CDR3 regions derived from RNA transcripts. First-round RT-PCR of the TCR CDR3 relied on the HTBI primer set. One entry per CDR3 protein, called by TCRdb with MiXCR from the multiplex PCR reads. The sample records 640,000 or so distinct CDR3 sequences, roughly 14% being singletons. Ophthalmopathy cases scored 3 or more on the Clinical Activity Score and 4 or more on NOSPECS grade, with duration below 3 months. Uncontrolled infection, other autoimmune disease, pregnancy or lactation barred patients from enrollment. With respect to this clonotype: What it binds is not known. One junction end disagrees with the germline gene, perhaps due to a read error.

The sequenced sample consisted of blood. This TCR was recovered from a woman aged 40 to 49 with Graves' ophthalmopathy.

CDR3 in amino acids: CVSSQSQGDGPSKAFF. CDR3 DNA sequence: TGTGTCAGCAGCCAAAGCCAGGGTGACGGACCCTCTAAAGCTTTCTTT. The gene calls are TRBV4-2 and TRBJ1-1, with TRBD1 as a possible D gene (5 bases). This CDR3 spans 16 amino acids. CDR1 is LGHNA, CDR2 YNFKEQ, per germline.